This TCR beta chain was identified during a study of beta chain features in type 1 diabetes. Remarks on this clone: Antigen: not known.

Expressed TCRB transcripts were sequenced after all isolated RNA was converted to cDNA. The method was immunoSEQ multiplex PCR; TCRdb's version includes in-frame clones alone and lacks a portion of them. The table lists about 700,000 clones, 13% of them singletons. Germline V gene sequence: CDR1 GTSNPN, CDR2 SVGIG (reference sequence). The CDR3 runs 12 residues. The V end was cut by 5 bases, the J end by 0 bases, with 7 bases between. Study-level points and caveats: Since sequencing was performed on cDNA, cells with high TCR expression could be over-represented. In comparison with healthy donors, patients had naive, central memory and Treg TCRB repertoires that appeared more similar. Moderately but significantly shorter TCRB CDR3s were found in Type 1 diabetes patients in all four CD4+ subsets.

Sequencing was carried out using naive CD4+ T cells from blood. The clonotype comes from a man younger than 35 with type 1 diabetes. This chain connects TRBV30 to TRBJ1-2; D uncertain. The CDR3 region is CAWVRSNYGYTF. CDR3 in DNA: TGTGCCTGGGTCAGGTCTAACTATGGCTACACCTTC.